The next 32 T cell receptor beta chains were all read from a single sample in a study of technical replicates of blood from several donors. Profiled with immunoSEQ multiplex PCR; TCRdb holds only in-frame clones, not every one. Among around 85,000 clones listed, roughly 94% were seen once. What was sequenced was T cells isolated from PBMCs. The receptors stem from a human donor in good health.

The chain couples TRBV6-4 to TRBJ2-1; tentative D call: TRBD1 (6 bases). CDR3 length: 15 residues. Trimming removed 2 bases from V and 2 bases from J, with 10 bases in between. CDR1 is MRHNA and CDR2 is SNTAGT in the germline V gene. This chain's CDR3 is CASSDLQGPYNEQFF. The CDR3, as DNA: TGTGCCAGCAGTGACCTACAGGGCCCCTACAATGAGCAGTTCTTC.

The chain couples TRBV21-1 to TRBJ2-3; the D call in the table, TRBD1, was not verified against the DNA. TRBV21-1 is assigned pseudogene status. This CDR3 is built from 19 residues. CDR3: CASSKETGLARWLADTQYF. The CDR3 DNA reads TGTGCCAGCAGCAAAGAAACAGGCCTCGCGCGCTGGCTCGCCGATACGCAGTATTTT.

The rearrangement uses TRBV2 and TRBJ2-2; 10 bases agree with TRBD1. V lost 6 bases and J lost 6; bases outside the gene matches: 4. The length of the CDR3 is 14 residues. CDR1 and CDR2 (germline): SNHLY, FYNNEI. As DNA, the CDR3 is TGTGCCAGCAGGCTCGGGACAGGGGCCGGGGAGCTGTTTTTT. Its protein product is CASRLGTGAGELFF.

V is TRBV28 and J is TRBJ1-2, with TRBD1 matching 7 bases. The CDR3 runs to 12 residues. Germline assignment: CDR1 MDHEN and CDR2 SYDVKM. The J segment lost 5 bases and the V segment lost 6 bases, leaving 3 bases of the junction unmatched. CDR3: CASRRGRYGYTF. Written as DNA, the CDR3 is TGTGCCAGCAGAAGGGGGCGGTATGGCTACACCTTC.

V and J are TRBV5-5 and TRBJ1-5, with 9 positions matching TRBD1. CDR3 length: 17 residues. J gave up 7 bases and V 4 bases, and 15 bases lay outside the gene matches. Germline assignment: CDR1 SGHKS and CDR2 YYEKEE (reference sequence). The CDR3 sequence is CASSTGQGGGRGQPQHF. The CDR3 DNA reads TGTGCCAGCAGCACGGGACAGGGTGGAGGTAGGGGCCAGCCCCAGCATTTT. Full variable domain (outside the CDR3, taken from reference TRBV5-5 and TRBJ1-5): DAGVTQSPTHLIKTRGQQVTLRCSPISGHKSVSWYQQVLGQGPQFIFQYYEKEERGRGNFPDRFSARQFPNYSSELNVNALLLGDSALYLCASSTGQGGGRGQPQHFGDGTRLSIL.

J is TRBJ1-2 and V is TRBV11-2; D gene unclear. This CDR3 has 17 amino acids. Germline lookup yields CDR1 SGHAT and CDR2 FQNNGV. Trimming left V 1 base short and J 2 bases short, with 17 bases between. The chain's CDR3 is CASSLVGGPVNNYGYTF. DNA of the CDR3: TGTGCCAGCAGCTTAGTTGGCGGCCCGGTTAACAACTATGGCTACACCTTC.

This rearrangement joins TRBV7-2 to TRBJ1-2; possibly TRBD1 for D (5 bases). Germline V CDR1 and CDR2: SGHTA, FQGNSA. Trimming stripped 4 bases from V and 4 bases from J, with 13 bases between. This CDR3 has 14 amino acids. The CDR3 nucleotides are TGTGCCAGCAGCTGGGGCAGGGCGGTCTATGGCTACACCTTC. Protein product: CASSWGRAVYGYTF.

The chain couples TRBV6-1 to TRBJ2-1, with D unresolved. The CDR3 contains 14 residues. Trimming shortened V by 7 bases and J by 0 bases, and 10 bases separated the two germline ends. The germline V gene encodes CDR1 MNHNS and CDR2 SASEGT. This CDR3 reads CASKMAPSYNEQFF. CDR3 in DNA: TGTGCCAGCAAGATGGCACCCTCCTACAATGAGCAGTTCTTC.

The chain links TRBV2 to TRBJ1-1, with 7 bases that match TRBD1. With 9 bases clipped from V and 4 bases from J, the junction kept 23 bases outside the gene matches. CDR1 is SNHLY, CDR2 FYNNEI, per germline. The CDR3 has 18 amino acids. The CDR3 reads CARQQTPGTEISGTEAFF. The CDR3 region has the DNA TGTGCCAGACAACAAACACCCGGGACAGAAATTTCGGGCACTGAAGCTTTCTTT.

The chain employs TRBV27 and TRBJ2-3, with a weak D call TRBD1 (5 bases). The CDR3 loop spans 17 amino acids. Germline CDR1 and CDR2: MNHEY and SMNVEV (reference sequence). V was trimmed by 5 bases and J by 2 bases, leaving 20 bases between them. CDR3 nucleotides: TGTGCCAGCAGTCCCACAGGAACGCTCAGCTTCACAGATACGCAGTATTTT. Protein sequence: CASSPTGTLSFTDTQYF.

The chain combines TRBV7-9 with TRBJ2-1; TRBD2 matches at 14 bases. Looked up from germline, CDR1 is SEHNR and CDR2 is FQNEAQ (reference sequence). Trimming at V came to 5 bases and at J to 9 bases, leaving 6 bases not matched to a gene. The length of the CDR3 is 15 residues. The DNA of the CDR3 is TGTGCCAGCAGCACCCGACTAGCGGGGGGGTTTGAGCAGTTCTTC. This encodes CASSTRLAGGFEQFF.

The gene calls are TRBV4-1 and TRBJ1-4; tentatively, D is TRBD1 (6 bases). Germline lookup yields CDR1 MGHRA and CDR2 YSYEKL. The CDR3 has 13 amino acids. V lost 6 bases and J 8 bases, leaving 13 bases between the germline ends. The CDR3 nucleotides are TGCGCCAGCAGGCGGCAGGGGCGGGAAAAACTGTTTTTT. Encoded protein: CASRRQGREKLFF.

The gene calls are TRBV19 and TRBJ2-5; D gene unclear. The ends were cut back, 5 bases at V and 5 bases at J, with 12 bases in the middle. Germline-derived CDR1 and CDR2 are LNHDA and SQIVND (reference sequence). There are 13 residues in the CDR3. The CDR3 DNA follows: TGTGCCAGTAGTGGGCAGGCCCAGGAGACCCAGTACTTC. Protein sequence: CASSGQAQETQYF.

The gene calls are TRBV11-2 and TRBJ2-1; 10 nucleotides line up with TRBD2. Germline lookup yields CDR1 SGHAT and CDR2 FQNNGV. The CDR3 loop spans 15 amino acids. The V and J ends lost 0 bases and 9 bases, in that order; junction bases with no gene match: 5. The CDR3 spells CASSLDLLAGIEQFF. The DNA of the CDR3 is TGTGCCAGCAGCTTAGATCTACTAGCGGGAATTGAGCAGTTCTTC. The full variable domain, completed using reference TRBV11-2 and TRBJ2-1, is EAGVAQSPRYKIIEKRQSVAFWCNPISGHATLYWYQQILGQGPKLLIQFQNNGVVDDSQLPKDRFSAERLKGVDSTLKIQPAKLEDSAVYLCASSLDLLAGIEQFFGPGTRLTVL.

The V call is TRBV10-2, the J call TRBJ2-2, with TRBD1 matching 11 bases. This CDR3 contains 14 residues. Trimming cost V 9 bases and J 7 bases; bases outside gene matches: 7. The germline CDR1 and CDR2 sequences are WSHSY and SAAADI. In nucleotides, the CDR3 is TGCGCCAGTGAAGGACAGGGGGCGGACGGGGAGCTGTTTTTT. Amino acid sequence: CASEGQGADGELFF.

The gene calls are TRBV6-5 and TRBJ2-5; 8 positions match TRBD1. V was clipped by 7 bases and J by 4 bases; unmatched bases: 5. Germline V lookup: CDR1 MNHEY, CDR2 SVGAGI. The CDR3 covers 13 residues. DNA of the CDR3: TGTGCCAGCACTGGACAGGGCGTAGAGACCCAGTACTTC. It is translated as CASTGQGVETQYF.

The CDR3 sequence: CASSELIAGNTDTQYF. Written as DNA, the CDR3 is TGTGCCAGCAGTGAATTAATAGCGGGTAACACAGATACGCAGTATTTT. This rearrangement joins TRBV25-1 to TRBJ2-3; TRBD2 matches 7 bases. This CDR3 comprises 16 residues. From germline, CDR1 is MGHDK and CDR2 SYGVNS. The junction had 6 bases not matched to a gene; V was cut back by 1 base and J by 2 bases.

The V and J genes are TRBV29-1 and TRBJ2-1; TRBD2 matches at 10 bases. The CDR3 is made up of 13 amino acids. V lost 6 bases to trimming and J lost 5 bases; unmatched junction nucleotides: 4. CDR1 is SQVTM and CDR2 is ANQGSEA in the germline V gene. The CDR3 DNA reads TGCAGCGTCCGGACTAGCGGACACAATGAGCAGTTCTTC. Its translation: CSVRTSGHNEQFF.

The V call is TRBV29-1, the J call TRBJ2-3; 10 nucleotides agree with TRBD2. Germline values: CDR1 SQVTM, CDR2 ANQGSEA. V dropped 5 bases and J dropped 2; count of bases not matched to a gene: 4. The CDR3 is made up of 14 amino acids. This CDR3 is CSVQREGYTDTQYF. DNA of the CDR3: TGCAGCGTTCAGCGGGAGGGTTACACAGATACGCAGTATTTT.

J is TRBJ2-5 and V is TRBV5-1; D gene ambiguous. V was cut by 4 bases and J by 1 base, with 14 bases left in between. This CDR3 contains 15 residues. Germline CDR1 reads SGHRS; CDR2 reads YFSETQ. This CDR3 reads CASSQSAAPQETQYF. The CDR3 DNA follows: TGCGCCAGCAGCCAGAGCGCAGCCCCCCAAGAGACCCAGTACTTC. The whole variable domain, filled in from reference TRBV5-1 and TRBJ2-5, reads KAGVTQTPRYLIKTRGQQVTLSCSPISGHRSVSWYQQTPGQGLQFLFEYFSETQRNKGNFPGRFSGRQFSNSRSEMNVSTLELGDSALYLCASSQSAAPQETQYFGPGTRLLVL.

The chain carries TRBV7-9 and TRBJ1-3, with D possibly being TRBD1 (5 bases). The CDR3 length is 15 residues. V was clipped by 3 bases and J by 7 bases, with 16 bases between them. The germline V gene has CDR1 SEHNR and CDR2 FQNEAQ (reference sequence). CDR3: CASSFDGLQENTIYF. CDR3 sequence (DNA): TGTGCCAGCAGCTTCGACGGCTTACAGGAGAACACCATATATTTT.

The chain recombines TRBV9 with TRBJ2-3, with 7 bases lining up with TRBD2. V was pared by 4 bases and J by 2 bases, with 4 bases of the junction left unmatched. The CDR3 is 14 residues long. Germline V CDR1 and CDR2: SGDLS, YYNGEE. The CDR3 protein is CASSTGGITDTQYF. CDR3 coding DNA: TGTGCCAGCAGCACGGGGGGAATCACAGATACGCAGTATTTT.

The V call is TRBV30, the J call TRBJ2-5, with D perhaps matching TRBD1 (6 bases). This CDR3 is 16 amino acids long. Trimming took 1 base from V and 2 from J, leaving 17 bases between them. From germline, CDR1 is GTSNPN and CDR2 SVGIG (reference sequence). The CDR3: CAWSGTGTPLQETQYF. CDR3 nucleotide sequence: TGTGCCTGGAGTGGAACCGGGACACCCCTACAAGAGACCCAGTACTTC.

The V gene is TRBV9, the J gene TRBJ2-7, with D possibly being TRBD1 (6 bases). The germline V gene encodes CDR1 SGDLS and CDR2 YYNGEE. CDR3 length: 16 residues. Trimming took off 3 bases at V and 4 bases at J, with 20 bases between the two ends. The CDR3 region has the DNA TGTGCCAGCAGCGCCGGACCGGACAGCCCCCCTTACGAGCAGTACTTC. The encoded protein is CASSAGPDSPPYEQYF.

The V and J genes are TRBV27 and TRBJ1-1, with D possibly matching TRBD1 (6 bases). Germline V gene lookup returns CDR1 MNHEY and CDR2 SMNVEV (reference sequence). The CDR3 totals 13 residues. V was cut by 6 bases and J by 5 bases, with 13 bases left in between. CDR3 bases: TGTGCCAGCAGGGGACACGGGGAAACTGAAGCTTTCTTT. The encoded protein is CASRGHGETEAFF.

This chain links TRBV6-1 with TRBJ2-2; 9 positions agree with TRBD2. CDR1 is MNHNS, CDR2 SASEGT, per germline. This CDR3 has 18 amino acids. V was pared by 4 bases and J by 3 bases, with 12 bases of the junction left unmatched. CDR3 in amino acids: CASSAISAGGPDTGELFF. The CDR3 coding sequence is TGTGCCAGCAGTGCTATTTCCGCGGGGGGGCCTGACACCGGGGAGCTGTTTTTT.

This chain links TRBV18 with TRBJ2-1; 9 positions agree with TRBD2. V dropped 4 bases and J dropped 5; count of bases not matched to a gene: 12. Germline CDR1 KGHSH, CDR2 LQKENI. This CDR3 is built from 17 residues. CDR3 residues: CASSQILLAGINNEQFF. Here the CDR3 DNA reads TGTGCCAGCTCACAGATTCTCCTAGCGGGGATAAACAATGAGCAGTTCTTC.

The genes are TRBV9 and TRBJ2-3; TRBD2 aligns across 8 bases. This CDR3 contains 18 residues. Germline-derived CDR1 and CDR2 are SGDLS and YYNGEE. V trimming: 0 bases; J trimming: 1 base; junction bases outside the gene matches: 10. This CDR3 is CASSVAERVAGRTDTQYF. The CDR3 region has the DNA TGTGCCAGCAGCGTAGCTGAACGGGTAGCGGGACGCACAGATACGCAGTATTTT.

V usage is TRBV30 and J usage is TRBJ1-4; 8 bases match TRBD1. Trimming removed 0 bases from V and 8 bases from J; junction bases left unmatched: 5. CDR3 length: 14 amino acids. CDR1 is GTSNPN, CDR2 SVGIG, per germline (reference sequence). CDR3 sequence: CAWSVGRGQEKLFF. The DNA of the CDR3 is TGTGCCTGGAGTGTGGGCAGGGGGCAAGAAAAACTGTTTTTT.

This rearrangement joins TRBV6-5 to TRBJ1-4; 10 bases line up with TRBD1. V gave up 6 bases and J gave up 0 bases; unmatched junction bases: 1. The CDR3 is 15 amino acids. Germline values: CDR1 MNHEY, CDR2 SVGAGI. The CDR3 DNA follows: TGTGCCAGCAGGGACAGGGGGTCAACTAATGAAAAACTGTTTTTT. It specifies CASRDRGSTNEKLFF.

The gene calls are TRBV19 and TRBJ1-2, with D possibly matching TRBD1 (6 bases). This CDR3 spans 18 amino acids. In germline, CDR1 is LNHDA, CDR2 SQIVND (reference sequence). Trimming left V 4 bases short and J 2 bases short, with 23 bases between. The CDR3 sequence: CASSTDAGLGGANYGYTF. CDR3 DNA: TGTGCCAGTAGTACCGACGCGGGTCTTGGGGGCGCGAACTATGGCTACACCTTC. The full variable domain, in which reference TRBV19 and TRBJ1-2 provide the parts outside the CDR3, is DGGITQSPKYLFRKEGQNVTLSCEQNLNHDAMYWYRQDPGQGLRLIYYSQIVNDFQKGDIAEGYSVSREKKESFPLTVTSAQKNPTAFYLCASSTDAGLGGANYGYTFGSGTRLTVV.

With respect to this clone: The germline gene is not matched at one end of the junction; a read error may be the cause. The chain links TRBV7-2 to TRBJ2-3, with 7 bases matching TRBD2. The CDR3 covers 17 residues. The germline V gene encodes CDR1 SGHTA and CDR2 FQGNSA. CDR3: CASSLDGREEWGDTQYF. Written as DNA, the CDR3 is TGTGCCAGCAGTTTAGATGGCCGGGAGGAGTGGGGAGATACGCAGTATTTT. The complete variable domain, with remaining parts taken from reference TRBV7-2 and TRBJ2-3, reads GAGVSQSPSNKVTEKGKDVELRCDPISGHTALYWYRQSLGQGLEFLIYFQGNSAPDKSGLPSDRFSAERTGGSVSTLTIQRTQQEDSAVYLCASSLDGREEWGDTQYFGPGTRLTVL.